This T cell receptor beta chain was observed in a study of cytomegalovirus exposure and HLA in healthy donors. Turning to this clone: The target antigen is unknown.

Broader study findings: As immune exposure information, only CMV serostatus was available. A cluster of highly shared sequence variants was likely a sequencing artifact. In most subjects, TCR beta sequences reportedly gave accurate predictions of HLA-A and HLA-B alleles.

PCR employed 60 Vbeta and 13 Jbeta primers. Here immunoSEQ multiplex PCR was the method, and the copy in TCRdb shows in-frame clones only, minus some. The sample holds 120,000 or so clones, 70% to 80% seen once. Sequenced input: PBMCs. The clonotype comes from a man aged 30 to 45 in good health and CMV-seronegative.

For the CDR3, the DNA is TGCGCCAGCAGCTTCGCGGGCCAGGGGGTATTCACAGATACGCAGTATTTT. Protein sequence: CASSFAGQGVFTDTQYF. The chain couples TRBV5-1 to TRBJ2-3, with 7 bases that match TRBD1. The ends lost 2 bases at V and 2 bases at J; junction bases unmatched: 11. The CDR3 is 17 amino acids. The germline V gene has CDR1 SGHRS and CDR2 YFSETQ.